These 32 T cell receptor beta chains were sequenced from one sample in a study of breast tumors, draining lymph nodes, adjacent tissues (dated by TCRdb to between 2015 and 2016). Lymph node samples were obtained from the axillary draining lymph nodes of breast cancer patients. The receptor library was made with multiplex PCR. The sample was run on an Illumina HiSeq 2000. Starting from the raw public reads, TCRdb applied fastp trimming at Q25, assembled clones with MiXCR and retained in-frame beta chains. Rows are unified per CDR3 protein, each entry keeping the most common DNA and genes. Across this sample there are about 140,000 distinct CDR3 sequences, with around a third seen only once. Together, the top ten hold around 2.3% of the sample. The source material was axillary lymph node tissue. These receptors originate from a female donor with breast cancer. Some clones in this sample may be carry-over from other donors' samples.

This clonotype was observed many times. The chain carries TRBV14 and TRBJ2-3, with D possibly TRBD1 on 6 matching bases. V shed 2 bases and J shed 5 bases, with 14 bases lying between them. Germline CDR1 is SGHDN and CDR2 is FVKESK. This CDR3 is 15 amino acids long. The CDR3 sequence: CASSQQGSRGDTQYF. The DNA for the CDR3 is TGTGCCAGCAGCCAACAGGGATCCAGGGGAGATACGCAGTATTTT.

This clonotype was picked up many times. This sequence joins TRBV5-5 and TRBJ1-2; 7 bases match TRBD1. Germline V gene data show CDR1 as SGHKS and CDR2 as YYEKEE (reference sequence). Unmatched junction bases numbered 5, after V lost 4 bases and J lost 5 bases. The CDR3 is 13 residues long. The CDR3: CASSPRDRYGYTF. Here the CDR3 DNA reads TGTGCCAGCAGCCCCCGGGACAGATATGGCTACACCTTC.

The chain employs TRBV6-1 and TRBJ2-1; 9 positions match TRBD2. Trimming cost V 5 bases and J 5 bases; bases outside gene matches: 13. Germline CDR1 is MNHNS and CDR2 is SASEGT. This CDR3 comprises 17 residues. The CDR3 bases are TGTGCCAGCAGTCAGAGCGGGGGGTCGCGCGTGAACAATGAGCAGTTCTTC. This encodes CASSQSGGSRVNNEQFF.

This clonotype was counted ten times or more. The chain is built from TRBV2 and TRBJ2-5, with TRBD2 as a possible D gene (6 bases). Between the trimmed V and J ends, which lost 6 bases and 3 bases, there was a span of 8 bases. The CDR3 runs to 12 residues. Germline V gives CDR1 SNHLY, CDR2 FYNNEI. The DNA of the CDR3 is TGTGCCAGCAGGGAGGGCGAAGAGACCCAGTACTTC. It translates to CASREGEETQYF.

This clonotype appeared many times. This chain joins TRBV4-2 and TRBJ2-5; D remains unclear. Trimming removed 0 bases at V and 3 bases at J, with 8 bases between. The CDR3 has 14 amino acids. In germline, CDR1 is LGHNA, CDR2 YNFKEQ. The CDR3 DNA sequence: TGTGCCAGCAGCCAAGAAAAGCGTGAAGAGACCCAGTACTTC. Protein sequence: CASSQEKREETQYF.

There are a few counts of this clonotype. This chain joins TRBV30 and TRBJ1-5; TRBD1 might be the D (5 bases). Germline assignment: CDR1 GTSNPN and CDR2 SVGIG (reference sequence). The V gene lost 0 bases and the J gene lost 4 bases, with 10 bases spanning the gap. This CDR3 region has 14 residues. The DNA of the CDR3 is TGTGCCTGGAGTGTGGGACCGAGAAATCAGCCCCAGCATTTT. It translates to CAWSVGPRNQPQHF.

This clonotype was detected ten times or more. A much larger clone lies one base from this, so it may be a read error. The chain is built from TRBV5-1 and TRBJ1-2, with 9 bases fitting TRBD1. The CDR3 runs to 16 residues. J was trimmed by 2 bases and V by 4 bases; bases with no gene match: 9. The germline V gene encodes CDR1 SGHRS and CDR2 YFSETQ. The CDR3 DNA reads TGCGCCAGCAGCAGGGGACAGGGAATCGACAACTATGGCTACACCTTC. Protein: CASSRGQGIDNYGYTF.

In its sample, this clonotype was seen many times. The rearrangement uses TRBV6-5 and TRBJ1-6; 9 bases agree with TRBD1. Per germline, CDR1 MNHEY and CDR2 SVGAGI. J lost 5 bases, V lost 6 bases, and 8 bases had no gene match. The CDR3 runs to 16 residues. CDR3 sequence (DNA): TGTGCCAGCAGGCGTACAGGGGGCGATCATAATTCACCCCTCCACTTT. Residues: CASRRTGGDHNSPLHF.

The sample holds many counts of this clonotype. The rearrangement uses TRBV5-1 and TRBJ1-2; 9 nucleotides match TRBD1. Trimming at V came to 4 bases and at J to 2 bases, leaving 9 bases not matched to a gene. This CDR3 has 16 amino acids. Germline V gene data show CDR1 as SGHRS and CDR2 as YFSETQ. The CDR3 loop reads CASSRGQGIENYGYTF. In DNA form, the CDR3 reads TGCGCCAGCAGCAGGGGACAGGGAATCGAGAACTATGGCTACACCTTC.

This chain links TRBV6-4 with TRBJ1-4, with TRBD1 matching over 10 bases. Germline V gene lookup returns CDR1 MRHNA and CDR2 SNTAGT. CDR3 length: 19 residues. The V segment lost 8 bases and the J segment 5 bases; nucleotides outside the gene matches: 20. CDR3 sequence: CASSLSTFRPGQGNEKLFF. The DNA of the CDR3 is TGTGCCAGCTCACTTTCCACTTTTCGACCGGGACAGGGGAATGAAAAACTGTTTTTT.

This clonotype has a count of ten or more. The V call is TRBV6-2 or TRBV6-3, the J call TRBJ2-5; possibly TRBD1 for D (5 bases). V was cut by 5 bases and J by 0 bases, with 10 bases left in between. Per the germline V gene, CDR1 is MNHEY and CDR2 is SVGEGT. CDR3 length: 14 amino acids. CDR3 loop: CASSRTGYQETQYF. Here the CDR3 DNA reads TGTGCCAGCAGTCGTACAGGCTACCAAGAGACCCAGTACTTC.

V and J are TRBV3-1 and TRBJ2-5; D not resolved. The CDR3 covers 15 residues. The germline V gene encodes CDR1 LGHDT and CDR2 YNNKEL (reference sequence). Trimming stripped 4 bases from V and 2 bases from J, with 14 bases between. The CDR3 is CASSPSGADQETQYF. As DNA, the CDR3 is TGTGCCAGCAGCCCCTCAGGAGCAGATCAAGAGACCCAGTACTTC.

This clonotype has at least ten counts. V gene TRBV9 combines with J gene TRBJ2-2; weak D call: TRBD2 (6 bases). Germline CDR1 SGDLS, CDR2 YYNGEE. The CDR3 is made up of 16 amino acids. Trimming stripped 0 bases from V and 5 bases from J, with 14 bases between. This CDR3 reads CASSVGGAGTTGELFF. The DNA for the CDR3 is TGTGCCAGCAGCGTAGGAGGGGCGGGAACGACCGGGGAGCTGTTTTTT.

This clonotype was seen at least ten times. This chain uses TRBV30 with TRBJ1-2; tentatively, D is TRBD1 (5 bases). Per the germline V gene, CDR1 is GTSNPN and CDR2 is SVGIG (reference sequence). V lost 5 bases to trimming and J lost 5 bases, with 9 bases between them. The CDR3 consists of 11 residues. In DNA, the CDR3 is TGTGCCTGGGAGGACACTTATGGCTACACCTTC. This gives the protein CAWEDTYGYTF.

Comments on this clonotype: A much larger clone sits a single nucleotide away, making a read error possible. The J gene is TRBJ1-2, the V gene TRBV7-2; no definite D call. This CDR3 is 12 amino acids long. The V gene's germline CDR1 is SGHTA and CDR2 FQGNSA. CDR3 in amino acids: CASSQASFGYAF. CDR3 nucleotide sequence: TGCGCCAGCAGCCAAGCTTCATTCGGCTACGCCTTC.

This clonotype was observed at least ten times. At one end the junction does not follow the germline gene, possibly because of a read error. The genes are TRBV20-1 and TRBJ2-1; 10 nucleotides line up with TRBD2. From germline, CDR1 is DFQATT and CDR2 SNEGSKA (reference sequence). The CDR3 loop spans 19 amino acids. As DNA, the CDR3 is TGCAGTGCGAGAGGACTAGCGGTATTCGACCGAAGCTCCTACAATGAGCAGTTCTTC. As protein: CSARGLAVFDRSSYNEQFF.

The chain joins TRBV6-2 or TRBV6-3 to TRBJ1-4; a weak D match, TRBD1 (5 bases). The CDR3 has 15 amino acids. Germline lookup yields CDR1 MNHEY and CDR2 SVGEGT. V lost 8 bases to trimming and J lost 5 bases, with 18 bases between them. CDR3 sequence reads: CASSPAGAANEKLFF. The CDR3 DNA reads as TGTGCCAGCTCCCCCGCCGGGGCAGCAAATGAAAAACTGTTTTTT.

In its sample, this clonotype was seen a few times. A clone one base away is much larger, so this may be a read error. The CDR3 loop reads CASIRINRPSGGEQYF. CDR3 nucleotide sequence: TGTGCCAGCATTCGAATAAACAGGCCCTCGGGGGGCGAGCAGTACTTC. The chain couples TRBV6-1 to TRBJ2-7; TRBD2 matches 7 bases. The V segment lost 7 bases and the J segment 6 bases; nucleotides outside the gene matches: 18. Looked up from germline, CDR1 is MNHNS and CDR2 is SASEGT. This CDR3 region has 16 residues.

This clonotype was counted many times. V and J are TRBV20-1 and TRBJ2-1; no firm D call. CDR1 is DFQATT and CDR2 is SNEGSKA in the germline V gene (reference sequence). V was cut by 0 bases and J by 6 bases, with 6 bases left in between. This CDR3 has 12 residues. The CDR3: CSAREQINEQFF. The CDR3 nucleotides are TGCAGTGCTAGAGAACAGATCAATGAGCAGTTCTTC.

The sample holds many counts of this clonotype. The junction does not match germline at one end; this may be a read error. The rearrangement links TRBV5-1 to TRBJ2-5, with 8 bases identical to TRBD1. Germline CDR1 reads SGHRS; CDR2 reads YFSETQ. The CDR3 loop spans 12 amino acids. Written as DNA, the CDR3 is TGCGCCAGTATCGGACAGGGAGAGACCCACTACTTC. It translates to CASIGQGETHYF.

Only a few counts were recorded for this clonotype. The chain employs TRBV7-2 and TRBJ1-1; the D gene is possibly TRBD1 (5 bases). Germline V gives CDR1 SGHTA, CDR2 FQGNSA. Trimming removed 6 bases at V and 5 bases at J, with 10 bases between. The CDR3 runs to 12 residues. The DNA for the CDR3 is TGTGCCAGCAGGCTCCGGGGGACTGAAGCTTTCTTT. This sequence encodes CASRLRGTEAFF.

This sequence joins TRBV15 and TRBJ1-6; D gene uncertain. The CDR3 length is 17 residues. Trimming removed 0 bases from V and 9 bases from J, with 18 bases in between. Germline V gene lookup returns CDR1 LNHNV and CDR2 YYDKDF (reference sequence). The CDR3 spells CATSRDADRYVGSPLHF. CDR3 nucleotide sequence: TGTGCCACCAGCAGAGATGCCGACCGTTATGTAGGTTCACCCCTCCACTTT.

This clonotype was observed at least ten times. CDR3 DNA sequence: TGTGCCAGCAGACCAGGGAGCTCCTATAATTCACCCCTCCACTTT. Residues: CASRPGSSYNSPLHF. The chain is built from TRBV6-4 and TRBJ1-6; perhaps TRBD1 as D (5 bases). From germline, CDR1 is MRHNA and CDR2 SNTAGT. The CDR3 has 15 amino acids. The V gene lost 6 bases and the J gene lost 0 bases, with 9 bases spanning the gap.

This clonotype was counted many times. CDR3 nucleotides: TGTGCCAGCAGTCACTCTCCCGGGCAAAAGGAGCAGTACGTC. This codes for CASSHSPGQKEQYV. The chain joins TRBV6-5 to TRBJ2-7; D uncertain. The CDR3 has 14 residues. Germline V gene data show CDR1 as MNHEY and CDR2 as SVGAGI.

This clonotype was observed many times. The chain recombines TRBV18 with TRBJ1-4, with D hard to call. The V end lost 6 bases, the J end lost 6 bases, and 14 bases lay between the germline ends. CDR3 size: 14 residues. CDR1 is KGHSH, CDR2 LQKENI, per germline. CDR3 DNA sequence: TGTGCCAGCTCTTCCGCGTTGATGGATGAAAAACTGTTTTTT. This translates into CASSSALMDEKLFF.

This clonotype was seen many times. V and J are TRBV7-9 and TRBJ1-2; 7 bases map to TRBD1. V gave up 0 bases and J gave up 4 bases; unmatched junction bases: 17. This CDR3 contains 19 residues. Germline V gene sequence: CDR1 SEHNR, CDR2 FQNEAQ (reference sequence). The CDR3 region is CASSLAGSGTEFFGYGYTF. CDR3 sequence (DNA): TGTGCCAGCAGCTTAGCTGGGTCAGGGACAGAGTTTTTCGGCTATGGCTACACCTTC.

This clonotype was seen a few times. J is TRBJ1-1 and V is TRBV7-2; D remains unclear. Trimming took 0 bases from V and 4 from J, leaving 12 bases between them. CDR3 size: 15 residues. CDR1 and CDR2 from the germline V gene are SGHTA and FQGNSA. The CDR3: CASSLAARMGTEAFF. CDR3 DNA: TGTGCCAGCAGCTTAGCGGCCCGTATGGGCACTGAAGCTTTCTTT.

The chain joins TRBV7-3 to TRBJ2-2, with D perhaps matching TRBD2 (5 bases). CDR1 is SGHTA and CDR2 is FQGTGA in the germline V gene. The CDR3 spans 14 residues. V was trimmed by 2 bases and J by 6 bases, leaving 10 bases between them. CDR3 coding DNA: TGTGCCAGCAGCTTATTTAGCGCTGCCGGGGAGCTGTTTTTT. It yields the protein CASSLFSAAGELFF.

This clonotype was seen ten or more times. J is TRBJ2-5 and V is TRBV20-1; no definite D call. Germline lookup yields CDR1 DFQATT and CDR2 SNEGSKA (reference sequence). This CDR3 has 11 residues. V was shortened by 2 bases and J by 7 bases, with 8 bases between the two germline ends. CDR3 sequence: CSARTPGTQYF. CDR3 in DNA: TGCAGTGCTAGAACTCCGGGGACCCAGTACTTC.

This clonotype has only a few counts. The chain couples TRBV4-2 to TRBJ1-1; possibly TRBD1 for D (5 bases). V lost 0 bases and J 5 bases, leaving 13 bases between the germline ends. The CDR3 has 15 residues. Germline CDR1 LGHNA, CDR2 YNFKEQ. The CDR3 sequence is CASSQDPQGSTEAFF. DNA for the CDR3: TGTGCCAGCAGCCAAGATCCCCAGGGAAGTACTGAAGCTTTCTTT.

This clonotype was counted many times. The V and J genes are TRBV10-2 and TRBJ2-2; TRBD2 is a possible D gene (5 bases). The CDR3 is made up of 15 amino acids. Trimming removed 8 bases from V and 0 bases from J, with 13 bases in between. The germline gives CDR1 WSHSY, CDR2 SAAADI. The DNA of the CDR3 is TGCGCCAGCTTCAGAAGGCGGGCGAACACCGGGGAGCTGTTTTTT. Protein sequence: CASFRRRANTGELFF.

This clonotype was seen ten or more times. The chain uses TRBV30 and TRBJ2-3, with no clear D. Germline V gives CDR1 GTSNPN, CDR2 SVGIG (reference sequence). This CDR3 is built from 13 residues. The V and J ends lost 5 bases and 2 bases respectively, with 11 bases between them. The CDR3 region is CAWAPQVTDTQYF. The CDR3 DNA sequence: TGTGCCTGGGCCCCCCAGGTCACAGATACGCAGTATTTT. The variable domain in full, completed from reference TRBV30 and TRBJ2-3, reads SQTIHQWPATLVQPVGSPLSLECTVEGTSNPNLYWYRQAAGRGLQLLFYSVGIGQISSEVPQNLSASRPQDRQFILSSKKLLLSDSGFYLCAWAPQVTDTQYFGPGTRLTVL.